Presented here are 27 T cell receptor beta chains from one specimen sequenced in a study of shared clonotypes between healthy human individuals. Assay: immunoSEQ multiplex PCR; the TCRdb copy retains only in-frame clones and omits some. The profile shows 1.5 million to 2.5 million clones, less than 95% of them singletons. Selected positively for CCR7 and CD45RO-negative, naive CD8 cells excluded terminally differentiated effector memory CD45RA+ cells. The specimen sequenced was naive CD8+ T cells sorted from blood. These receptors were collected from a man younger than 35 in good health.

The rearrangement joins TRBV27 to TRBJ2-2, with D unresolved. Germline V CDR1 and CDR2: MNHEY, SMNVEV (reference sequence). The CDR3 is 14 amino acids. The germline V and J ends were trimmed by 10 bases and 1 base, with 13 bases remaining between them. The CDR3: CATSGWENTGELFF. The CDR3 DNA reads as TGTGCCACCTCCGGGTGGGAGAACACCGGGGAGCTGTTTTTT.

The chain recombines TRBV7-8 with TRBJ2-5, with D perhaps assigned TRBD1 or TRBD2 (5 bases each). CDR3 size: 13 residues. V lost 3 bases and J lost 9, with 14 bases in between. Germline V gene lookup returns CDR1 SGHVS and CDR2 FQNEAQ. The CDR3 bases are TGTGCCAGCAGCTTTGAGGGGCCCAGCCCCCAGTACTTC. Its translation: CASSFEGPSPQYF. The whole variable domain, remainder taken from reference TRBV7-8 and TRBJ2-5, is GAGVSQSPRYKVAKRGQDVALRCDPISGHVSLFWYQQALGQGPEFLTYFQNEAQLDKSGLPSDRFFAERPEGSVSTLKIQRTQQEDSAVYLCASSFEGPSPQYFGPGTRLLVL.

Details on this clone: Different DNA sequences within this sample yield the same CDR3. The rearrangement uses TRBV30 and TRBJ2-2; 7 bases are a match to TRBD2. The CDR3 is made up of 12 amino acids. Germline lookup yields CDR1 GTSNPN and CDR2 SVGIG (reference sequence). The V gene end was trimmed by 3 bases and the J gene end by 5 bases; junction bases not matched to a gene: 0. The chain's CDR3 is CAWSGGTGELFF. The CDR3, as DNA: TGTGCCTGGAGCGGGGGGACCGGGGAGCTGTTTTTT.

The chain has TRBV11-2 and TRBJ1-1; maybe TRBD1 (5 bases). The CDR3 length is 15 residues. The V gene lost 6 bases and the J gene lost 1 base, with 15 bases spanning the gap. The germline CDR1 and CDR2 sequences are SGHAT and FQNNGV. CDR3 loop: CASRPAGLTNTEAFF. The CDR3 nucleotides are TGTGCCAGCAGACCGGCAGGGCTCACGAACACTGAAGCTTTCTTT.

J is TRBJ2-4 and V is TRBV11-2, with D perhaps given as TRBD1 or TRBD2 (5 bases each). CDR1 is SGHAT, CDR2 FQNNGV, per germline. Trimming took off 0 bases at V and 0 bases at J, with 15 bases between the two ends. This CDR3 has 18 residues. CDR3 loop: CASSLDKGTVLAKNIQYF. DNA for the CDR3: TGTGCCAGCAGCTTAGATAAAGGGACGGTACTAGCCAAAAACATTCAGTACTTC.

Details on this clone: The sample holds other DNA sequences that translate to the same CDR3. The chain is built from TRBV20-1 and TRBJ2-7; possibly TRBD1 for D (5 bases). V lost 5 bases and J 7 bases, leaving 12 bases between the germline ends. Germline CDR1 is DFQATT and CDR2 is SNEGSKA (reference sequence). CDR3 length: 11 residues. The CDR3 sequence is CSASLAGEQYF. The DNA of the CDR3 is TGCAGTGCTTCTCTCGCAGGGGAGCAGTACTTC.

The chain carries TRBV7-2 and TRBJ1-6; a possible D gene is TRBD1 (6 bases). The V and J ends lost 1 base and 5 bases respectively, with 9 bases between them. CDR1 and CDR2 (germline): SGHTA, FQGNSA. The CDR3 has 15 amino acids. The CDR3 protein is CASSLGGQNNSPLHF. CDR3 nucleotide sequence: TGTGCCAGCAGCTTAGGGGGACAAAATAATTCACCCCTCCACTTT.

V is TRBV6-5 and J is TRBJ1-3; D call uncertain. V was trimmed by 7 bases and J by 2 bases, leaving 9 bases between them. The CDR3 totals 13 residues. Germline V lookup: CDR1 MNHEY, CDR2 SVGAGI. Written as DNA, the CDR3 is TGTGCCAGCACTTGGTACCCTGGAAACACCATATATTTT. Protein product: CASTWYPGNTIYF.

The sample holds one count of this clone. Different DNA sequences within this sample yield the same CDR3. V is TRBV11-2 and J is TRBJ2-5, with 7 bases matching TRBD2. CDR1 is SGHAT and CDR2 is FQNNGV in the germline V gene. The CDR3 totals 14 residues. V lost 5 bases to trimming and J lost 0 bases; unmatched junction nucleotides: 3. In DNA, the CDR3 is TGTGCCAGCAGCCTTGGGACTAACCAAGAGACCCAGTACTTC. It yields the protein CASSLGTNQETQYF.

The CDR3 DNA reads as TGCGCCAGCAGCCAAGAAGGGTTATTAGAAGCTTTCTTT. This codes for CASSQEGLLEAFF. The genes are TRBV4-3 and TRBJ1-1; no definite D call. Germline-derived CDR1 and CDR2 are LGHNA and YSLEER. The length of the CDR3 is 13 residues. V was clipped by 0 bases and J by 8 bases, with 10 bases between them.

The chain joins TRBV2 to TRBJ1-1; D possibly corresponds to TRBD1 (6 bases). V dropped 9 bases and J dropped 3 bases, with 17 bases sitting between them. CDR1 SNHLY and CDR2 FYNNEI come from the germline V gene. There are 14 residues in the CDR3. CDR3 sequence (DNA): TGTGCCAGTAAGGGGGGGCTCTTGGACACTGAAGCTTTCTTT. Its translation: CASKGGLLDTEAFF. Full variable domain (outside the CDR3, taken from reference TRBV2 and TRBJ1-1): EPEVTQTPSHQVTQMGQEVILRCVPISNHLYFYWYRQILGQKVEFLVSFYNNEISEKSEIFDDQFSVERPDGSNFTLKIRSTKLEDSAMYFCASKGGLLDTEAFFGQGTRLTVV.

On this clone itself: Other DNA sequences of this sample code for an identical CDR3. V and J are TRBV6-5 and TRBJ2-7; D is unclear. The CDR3 contains 13 residues. Germline values: CDR1 MNHEY, CDR2 SVGAGI. V shed 0 bases and J shed 3 bases, with 6 bases lying between them. The CDR3 DNA is TGTGCCAGCAGTTACTCTTCCAGCTACGAGCAGTACTTC. This sequence encodes CASSYSSSYEQYF.

The chain is built from TRBV5-1 and TRBJ2-2, with TRBD2 matching 11 bases. The V gene end was trimmed by 7 bases and the J gene end by 5 bases; junction bases not matched to a gene: 13. Germline V gene sequence: CDR1 SGHRS, CDR2 YFSETQ. This CDR3 region has 17 residues. The CDR3 DNA reads as TGCGCCAGCTTACAGACTAGCGGGATTGGAGGGACCGGGGAGCTGTTTTTT. It codes for CASLQTSGIGGTGELFF. Full variable domain (missing parts from reference TRBV5-1 and TRBJ2-2): KAGVTQTPRYLIKTRGQQVTLSCSPISGHRSVSWYQQTPGQGLQFLFEYFSETQRNKGNFPGRFSGRQFSNSRSEMNVSTLELGDSALYLCASLQTSGIGGTGELFFGEGSRLTVL.

The genes are TRBV14 and TRBJ2-6; weak D call: TRBD2 (5 bases). Germline V CDR1 and CDR2: SGHDN, FVKESK. This CDR3 is 16 amino acids long. V lost 8 bases and J lost 0, with 14 bases in between. The CDR3 protein is CASQRRETSGANVLTF. The CDR3 DNA reads TGTGCCAGCCAGCGTAGGGAGACCTCTGGGGCCAACGTCCTGACTTTC.

The chain has TRBV15 and TRBJ2-1; possibly TRBD1 for D (5 bases). CDR3 length: 14 residues. CDR1 is LNHNV and CDR2 is YYDKDF in the germline V gene (reference sequence). Deletions cut 5 bases from V and 4 bases from J, with 12 bases between. The CDR3 region is CATSYDSDYNEQFF. In DNA form, the CDR3 reads TGTGCCACCAGCTACGACAGCGATTACAATGAGCAGTTCTTC. Filled out from reference TRBV15 and TRBJ2-1, the complete variable domain reads DAMVIQNPRYQVTQFGKPVTLSCSQTLNHNVMYWYQQKSSQAPKLLFHYYDKDFNNEADTPDNFQSRRPNTSFCFLDIRSPGLGDTAMYLCATSYDSDYNEQFFGPGTRLTVL.

This chain joins TRBV7-9 and TRBJ2-2; the D is unclear. Looked up from germline, CDR1 is SEHNR and CDR2 is FQNEAQ (reference sequence). The CDR3 is made up of 13 amino acids. The ends were cut back, 5 bases at V and 4 bases at J, with 8 bases in the middle. The CDR3 protein is CASSPSVTGELFF. CDR3 in DNA: TGTGCCAGCAGCCCCTCAGTCACCGGGGAGCTGTTTTTT. The variable domain in full, completed from reference TRBV7-9 and TRBJ2-2, reads DTGVSQNPRHKITKRGQNVTFRCDPISEHNRLYWYRQTLGQGPEFLTYFQNEAQLEKSRLLSDRFSAERPKGSFSTLEIQRTEQGDSAMYLCASSPSVTGELFFGEGSRLTVL.

The genes are TRBV6-1 and TRBJ2-1; the match to TRBD1 covers 10 bases. V was pared by 0 bases and J by 7 bases, with 6 bases of the junction left unmatched. The CDR3 totals 16 residues. Germline CDR1 reads MNHNS; CDR2 reads SASEGT. Here the CDR3 reads CASSEAFGTGANEQFF. The CDR3 bases are TGTGCCAGCAGTGAAGCGTTCGGGACAGGGGCGAATGAGCAGTTCTTC.

V gene TRBV7-9 combines with J gene TRBJ2-5; 7 bases agree with TRBD1. Per the germline V gene, CDR1 is SEHNR and CDR2 is FQNEAQ (reference sequence). This CDR3 is 15 amino acids long. V lost 1 base to trimming and J lost 3 bases; unmatched junction nucleotides: 5. This chain's CDR3 is CASSLEDRFKETQYF. DNA for the CDR3: TGTGCCAGCAGCTTAGAGGACAGGTTCAAAGAGACCCAGTACTTC. The variable domain in full, with the rest retrieved from reference TRBV7-9 and TRBJ2-5, is DTGVSQNPRHKITKRGQNVTFRCDPISEHNRLYWYRQTLGQGPEFLTYFQNEAQLEKSRLLSDRFSAERPKGSFSTLEIQRTEQGDSAMYLCASSLEDRFKETQYFGPGTRLLVL.

This clone occurred once. CDR3 protein: CASSQFEGASYEQYF. The CDR3 DNA is TGCGCCAGCAGCCAATTTGAGGGGGCTTCCTACGAGCAGTACTTC. The V and J genes are TRBV4-1 and TRBJ2-7, with 7 positions matching TRBD1. The germline CDR1 and CDR2 sequences are MGHRA and YSYEKL. V lost 2 bases and J lost 1; bases outside the gene matches: 5. The CDR3 contains 15 residues.

The V gene is TRBV27, the J gene TRBJ2-7; 7 bases are shared with TRBD2. J was trimmed by 1 base and V by 3 bases; bases with no gene match: 3. The CDR3 is 14 residues long. Germline lookup yields CDR1 MNHEY and CDR2 SMNVEV (reference sequence). CDR3 sequence: CASSFVGRSYEQYF. DNA for the CDR3: TGTGCCAGCAGTTTTGTCGGGAGGTCCTACGAGCAGTACTTC.

CDR3 sequence (DNA): TGTGCCAGCAGCCAAGATCCCATCTCTAGCGGGGAGAACACCGGGGAGCTGTTTTTT. Amino acids: CASSQDPISSGENTGELFF. The gene calls are TRBV4-2 and TRBJ2-2; the match to TRBD2 covers 9 bases. J was trimmed by 1 base and V by 0 bases; bases with no gene match: 9. The CDR3 runs to 19 residues. Germline values: CDR1 LGHNA, CDR2 YNFKEQ.

The chain has TRBV28 and TRBJ1-1; no clear D gene. Germline values: CDR1 MDHEN, CDR2 SYDVKM. V was cut by 2 bases and J by 3 bases, with 7 bases left in between. The CDR3 has 13 amino acids. Here the CDR3 reads CASSLMSYTEAFF. The CDR3 DNA follows: TGTGCCAGCAGTTTAATGAGCTACACTGAAGCTTTCTTT.

This chain links TRBV11-2 with TRBJ2-1; D unclear. CDR3 length equals 16 residues. The V end was cut by 0 bases, the J end by 4 bases, with 13 bases between. Per germline, CDR1 SGHAT and CDR2 FQNNGV. The CDR3: CASSLDLGPVYNEQFF. The CDR3, as DNA: TGTGCCAGCAGCTTAGACCTAGGCCCCGTTTACAATGAGCAGTTCTTC.

The chain couples TRBV6-1 to TRBJ1-5; perhaps TRBD1 as D (5 bases). The CDR3 contains 15 residues. The germline V gene has CDR1 MNHNS and CDR2 SASEGT. The ends were cut back, 4 bases at V and 3 bases at J, with 13 bases in the middle. CDR3 loop: CASSAPGDLNQPQHF. As DNA, the CDR3 is TGTGCCAGCAGTGCTCCCGGGGACCTCAATCAGCCCCAGCATTTT.

The chain uses TRBV2 and TRBJ1-2, with no clear D. The germline V gene has CDR1 SNHLY and CDR2 FYNNEI. Trimming removed 0 bases at V and 3 bases at J, with 17 bases between. The CDR3 runs to 17 residues. This CDR3 is CASSEALAGDHDYGYTF. CDR3 sequence (DNA): TGTGCCAGCAGTGAAGCGCTGGCAGGAGATCATGACTATGGCTACACCTTC.

CDR3 DNA: TGTGCCTGGAGTGAGCAGGGGGAAGCTAATGAAAAACTGTTTTTT. Protein sequence: CAWSEQGEANEKLFF. The chain has TRBV30 and TRBJ1-4; 7 nucleotides line up with TRBD1. This CDR3 is 15 amino acids long. The germline V gene encodes CDR1 GTSNPN and CDR2 SVGIG (reference sequence). V dropped 1 base and J dropped 3; count of bases not matched to a gene: 5. The full variable domain, completed using reference TRBV30 and TRBJ1-4, is SQTIHQWPATLVQPVGSPLSLECTVEGTSNPNLYWYRQAAGRGLQLLFYSVGIGQISSEVPQNLSASRPQDRQFILSSKKLLLSDSGFYLCAWSEQGEANEKLFFGSGTQLSVL.

The CDR3 nucleotides are TGTGCCAGCAGTGTATACGTCTCCTACGAGCAGTACTTC. It specifies CASSVYVSYEQYF. The chain employs TRBV2 and TRBJ2-7; D is undetermined. Germline CDR1 reads SNHLY; CDR2 reads FYNNEI. There are 13 residues in the CDR3. The V gene lost 4 bases and the J gene lost 0 bases, with 7 bases spanning the gap.